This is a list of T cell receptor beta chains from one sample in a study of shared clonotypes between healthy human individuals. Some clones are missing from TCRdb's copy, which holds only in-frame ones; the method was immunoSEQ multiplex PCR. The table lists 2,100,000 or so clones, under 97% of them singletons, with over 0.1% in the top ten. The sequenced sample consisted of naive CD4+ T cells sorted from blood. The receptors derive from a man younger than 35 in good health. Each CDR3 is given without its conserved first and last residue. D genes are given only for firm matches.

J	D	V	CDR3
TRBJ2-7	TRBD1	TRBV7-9	ASSLDLGTASYEQY
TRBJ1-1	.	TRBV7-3	ASSFGANTEAF
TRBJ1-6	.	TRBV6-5	ASSYPTSGGNSPLH
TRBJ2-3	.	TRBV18	ASSPTDTSTDTQY
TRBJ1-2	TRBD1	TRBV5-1	ASSSDRGYGYT
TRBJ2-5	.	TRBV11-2	ASSFTGQETQY
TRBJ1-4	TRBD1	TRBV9	ASSVSQGALEGEKLF
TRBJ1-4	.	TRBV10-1	ASSEIGGNEKLF
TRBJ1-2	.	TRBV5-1	ASSLSNRASKVYGYT
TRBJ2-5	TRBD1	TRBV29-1	SATTGTGGRETQY
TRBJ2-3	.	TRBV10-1	ASSSLRGATSTQY
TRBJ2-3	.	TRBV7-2	ASSLFPVITDTQY
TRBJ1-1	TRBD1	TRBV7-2	ASSSGQGWSTEAF
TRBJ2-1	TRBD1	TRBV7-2	ASSIGQGAVGQF
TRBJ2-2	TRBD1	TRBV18	ASSDRGNTGELF
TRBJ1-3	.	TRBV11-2	ASSPRVWGSSGNTIY
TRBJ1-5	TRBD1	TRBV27	ASRGQGSNQPQH
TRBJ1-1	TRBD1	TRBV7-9	ASSSRGADRGQNTEAF
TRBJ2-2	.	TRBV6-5	ASSYLGELF
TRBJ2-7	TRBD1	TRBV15	ATSKPGTASSYEQY
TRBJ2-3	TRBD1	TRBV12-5	ASGLGDRVTDTQY
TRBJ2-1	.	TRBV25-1	ASLKAGSSNEQF
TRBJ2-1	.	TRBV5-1	ASSGDLGYNEQF
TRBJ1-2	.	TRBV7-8	ASSPVTQTNYGYT
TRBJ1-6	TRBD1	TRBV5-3	ARSGRGYTNSPLH
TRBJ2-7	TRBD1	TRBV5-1	ASSDPGQDYEQY
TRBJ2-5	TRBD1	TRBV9	ASNRDRGETQY
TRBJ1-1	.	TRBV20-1	LVTGNTEAF
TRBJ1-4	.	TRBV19	ASSNLQGAGEKLF
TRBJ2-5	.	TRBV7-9	ASSPLRETQY
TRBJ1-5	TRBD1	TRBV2	ASSGQGLSNQPQH